The 14 T cell receptor beta chains given below trace back to one sample, sequenced in a study of radiation and T cells in renal cell carcinoma. The assay was immunoSEQ multiplex PCR, and TCRdb's table has in-frame clones only and misses some. Here the sample spans about 83,000 clones, less than 85% being singletons. Time point specified: blood 4 weeks post-SBRT, at nephrectomy. Treatment indicated: 15 Gy SBRT to primary tumor, nephrectomy 4 weeks later. Material: blood, obtained from a patient whose treatment included radiotherapy and nephrectomy. These receptors all come from a woman aged 55-70 years with renal cell carcinoma.

This chain connects TRBV7-3 to TRBJ2-6; maybe TRBD1 (5 bases). Trimming took 6 bases from V and 4 from J, leaving 19 bases between them. The length of the CDR3 is 17 residues. Per the germline V gene, CDR1 is SGHTA and CDR2 is FQGTGA. Here the CDR3 reads CASSSQDTGPGANVLTF. The DNA for the CDR3 is TGTGCCAGCAGTTCCCAGGATACAGGCCCCGGGGCCAACGTCCTGACTTTC.

The CDR3 loop reads CASSPRGGTNTGELFF. In DNA, the CDR3 is TGTGCCAGCAGCCCTCGGGGGGGCACTAACACCGGGGAGCTGTTTTTT. The rearrangement links TRBV7-2 to TRBJ2-2; 8 bases line up with TRBD2. The CDR3 sequence is 16 residues long. The V gene end was trimmed by 5 bases and the J gene end by 2 bases; junction bases not matched to a gene: 7. Germline V gene lookup returns CDR1 SGHTA and CDR2 FQGNSA.

The V and J genes are TRBV11-1 and TRBJ2-6; TRBD2 is a possible D gene (6 bases). Germline values: CDR1 SGHAT, CDR2 FQDESV (reference sequence). V lost 4 bases and J 0 bases, leaving 16 bases between the germline ends. This CDR3 comprises 18 residues. CDR3 sequence (DNA): TGTGCCAGCAGCTCGAGGGAGGATGTCAGCTCTGGGGCCAACGTCCTGACTTTC. As protein: CASSSREDVSSGANVLTF.

The chain joins TRBV30 to TRBJ2-7; no definite D call. Germline CDR1 reads GTSNPN; CDR2 reads SVGIG (reference sequence). V was trimmed by 4 bases and J by 7 bases, leaving 11 bases between them. The CDR3 is made up of 11 amino acids. CDR3 sequence: CAWTLRREQYF. The CDR3 DNA sequence: TGTGCCTGGACCCTCCGAAGGGAGCAGTACTTC.

V gene TRBV7-9 combines with J gene TRBJ2-1; D unresolved. V lost 0 bases to trimming and J lost 0 bases, with 12 bases between them. This CDR3 is 17 amino acids long. The germline CDR1 and CDR2 sequences are SEHNR and FQNEAQ (reference sequence). CDR3 amino acids: CASSLAIVGSSYNEQFF. For the CDR3, the DNA is TGTGCCAGCAGCTTAGCTATAGTGGGCAGCTCCTACAATGAGCAGTTCTTC.

The V gene is TRBV27, the J gene TRBJ2-3; D is unclear. This CDR3 contains 13 residues. Looked up from germline, CDR1 is MNHEY and CDR2 is SMNVEV (reference sequence). V was clipped by 4 bases and J by 7 bases, with 12 bases between them. CDR3 coding DNA: TGTGCCAGCAGTTATCCCCCTCACCATACGCAGTATTTT. Protein product: CASSYPPHHTQYF.

This sequence joins TRBV30 and TRBJ2-2, with no clear D. Trimming took 3 bases from V and 6 from J, leaving 8 bases between them. Germline V gene lookup returns CDR1 GTSNPN and CDR2 SVGIG (reference sequence). The CDR3 is made up of 12 amino acids. The CDR3 protein is CAWSPYSGELFF. CDR3 sequence (DNA): TGTGCCTGGAGCCCTTACTCCGGGGAGCTGTTTTTT.

CDR3 loop: CASAPGQGTDTQYF. Written as DNA, the CDR3 is TGTGCCAGTGCCCCCGGGCAAGGCACAGATACGCAGTATTTT. This chain links TRBV7-9 with TRBJ2-3; D not certain. V lost 9 bases and J 1 base, leaving 14 bases between the germline ends. The CDR3 runs 14 residues. Germline-derived CDR1 and CDR2 are SEHNR and FQNEAQ (reference sequence).

This rearrangement joins TRBV6-5 to TRBJ2-3; D unclear. Trimming cost V 5 bases and J 0 bases, with 12 bases left between them. Germline CDR1 reads MNHEY; CDR2 reads SVGAGI. The CDR3 contains 15 residues. CDR3 protein: CASSPGAESTDTQYF. CDR3 bases: TGTGCCAGCAGTCCCGGAGCAGAGAGCACAGATACGCAGTATTTT.

This chain links TRBV15 with TRBJ1-4; D might be TRBD1 (5 bases). V was cut by 7 bases and J by 8 bases, with 14 bases left in between. The germline V gene has CDR1 LNHNV and CDR2 YYDKDF (reference sequence). The CDR3 extends over 13 amino acids. The CDR3 sequence is CATTRGLREKLFF. CDR3 DNA: TGTGCCACCACTCGGGGCTTGCGGGAAAAACTGTTTTTT.

J is TRBJ2-2 and V is TRBV4-1; no clear D. Germline lookup yields CDR1 MGHRA and CDR2 YSYEKL. Trimming took 0 bases from V and 5 from J, leaving 10 bases between them. The CDR3 spans 15 residues. In DNA form, the CDR3 reads TGCGCCAGCAGCCAAGATCTCCGGGTTACCGGGGAGCTGTTTTTT. Its protein product is CASSQDLRVTGELFF.

This chain uses TRBV4-3 with TRBJ1-4; D is possibly TRBD1 (5 bases). This CDR3 is 16 amino acids long. Germline CDR1 and CDR2: LGHNA and YSLEER. V was cut by 0 bases and J by 7 bases, with 15 bases left in between. The CDR3 nucleotides read TGCGCCAGCAGCCAAGAAAGGTTCAGGGCTCGTGAAAAACTGTTTTTT. Protein sequence: CASSQERFRAREKLFF.

This chain joins TRBV6-6 and TRBJ2-1; D is possibly TRBD2 (5 bases). The germline CDR1 and CDR2 sequences are MNHNY and SVGAGI (reference sequence). The CDR3 length is 13 residues. V lost 0 bases to trimming and J lost 8 bases, with 8 bases between them. CDR3 sequence: CASSYSLEDEQFF. In nucleotides, the CDR3 is TGTGCCAGCAGTTACTCACTAGAGGATGAGCAGTTCTTC.

The chain combines TRBV6-1 with TRBJ1-4; 9 bases align to TRBD1. Germline V gene lookup returns CDR1 MNHNS and CDR2 SASEGT. V dropped 5 bases and J dropped 7; count of bases not matched to a gene: 8. This CDR3 contains 15 residues. The CDR3 loop reads CASSPRTGAVEKLFF. CDR3 in DNA: TGTGCCAGCAGTCCTCGGACAGGGGCAGTTGAAAAACTGTTTTTT.